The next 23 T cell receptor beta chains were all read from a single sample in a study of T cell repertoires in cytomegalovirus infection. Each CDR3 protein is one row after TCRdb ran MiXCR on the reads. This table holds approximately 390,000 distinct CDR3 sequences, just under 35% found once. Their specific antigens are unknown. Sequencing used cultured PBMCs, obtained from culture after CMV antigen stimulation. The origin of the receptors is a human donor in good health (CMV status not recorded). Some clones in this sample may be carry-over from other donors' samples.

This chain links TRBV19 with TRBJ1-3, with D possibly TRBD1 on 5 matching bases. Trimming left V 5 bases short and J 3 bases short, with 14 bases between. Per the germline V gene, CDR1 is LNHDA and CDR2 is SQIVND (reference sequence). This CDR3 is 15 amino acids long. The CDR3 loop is CASSLFGGIGNTIYF. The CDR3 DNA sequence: TGTGCCAGTAGTTTGTTCGGGGGGATTGGAAACACCATATATTTT.

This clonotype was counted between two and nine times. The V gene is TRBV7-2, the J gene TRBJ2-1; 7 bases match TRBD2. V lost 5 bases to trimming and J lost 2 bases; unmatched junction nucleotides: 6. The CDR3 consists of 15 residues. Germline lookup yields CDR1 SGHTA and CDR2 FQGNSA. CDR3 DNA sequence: TGTGCCAGCAGCCCCACTAGCGCCCCCTACAATGAGCAGTTCTTC. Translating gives CASSPTSAPYNEQFF.

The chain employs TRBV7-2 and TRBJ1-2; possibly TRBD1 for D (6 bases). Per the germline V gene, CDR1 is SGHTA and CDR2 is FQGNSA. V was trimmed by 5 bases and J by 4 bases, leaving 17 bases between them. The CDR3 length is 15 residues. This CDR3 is CASSTGPDRGYGYTF. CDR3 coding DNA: TGTGCCAGCAGCACAGGCCCGGACAGAGGCTATGGCTACACCTTC.

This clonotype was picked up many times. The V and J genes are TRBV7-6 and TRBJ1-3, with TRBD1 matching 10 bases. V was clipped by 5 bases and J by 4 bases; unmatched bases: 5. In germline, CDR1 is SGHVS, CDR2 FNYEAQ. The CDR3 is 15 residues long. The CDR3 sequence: CASSNWDRGGNTIYF. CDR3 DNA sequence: TGTGCCAGCAGCAATTGGGACAGGGGCGGAAACACCATATATTTT. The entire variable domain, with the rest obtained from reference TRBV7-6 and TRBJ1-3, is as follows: GAGVSQSPRYKVTKRGQDVALRCDPISGHVSLYWYRQALGQGPEFLTYFNYEAQQDKSGLPNDRFSAERPEGSISTLTIQRTEQRDSAMYRCASSNWDRGGNTIYFGEGSWLTVV.

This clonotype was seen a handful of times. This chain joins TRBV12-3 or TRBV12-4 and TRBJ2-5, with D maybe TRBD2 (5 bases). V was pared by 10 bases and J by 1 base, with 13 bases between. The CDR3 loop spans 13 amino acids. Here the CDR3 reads CATKGSTQETQYF. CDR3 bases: TGTGCCACCAAAGGGAGTACCCAAGAGACCCAGTACTTC.

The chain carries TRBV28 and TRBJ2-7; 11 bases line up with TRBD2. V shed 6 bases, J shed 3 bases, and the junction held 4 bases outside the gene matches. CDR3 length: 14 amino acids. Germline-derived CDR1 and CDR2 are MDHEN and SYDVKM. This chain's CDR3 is CASSVTSGSYEQYF. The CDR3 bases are TGTGCCAGCAGCGTAACTAGCGGGAGCTACGAGCAGTACTTC.

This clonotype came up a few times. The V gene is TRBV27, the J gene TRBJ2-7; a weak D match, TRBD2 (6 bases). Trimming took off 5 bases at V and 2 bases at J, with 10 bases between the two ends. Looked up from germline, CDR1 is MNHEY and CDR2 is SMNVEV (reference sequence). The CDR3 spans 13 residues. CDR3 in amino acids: CASSRGKTYEQYF. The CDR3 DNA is TGTGCCAGCAGTCGCGGGAAAACCTACGAGCAGTACTTC.

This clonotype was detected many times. The CDR3 reads CASSLRENQPQHF. CDR3 nucleotides: TGTGCCAGCAGCCTCCGGGAGAATCAGCCCCAGCATTTT. The chain employs TRBV7-2 and TRBJ1-5; D remains ambiguous. This CDR3 has 13 residues. Germline CDR1 SGHTA, CDR2 FQGNSA. V was trimmed by 5 bases and J by 4 bases, leaving 9 bases between them.

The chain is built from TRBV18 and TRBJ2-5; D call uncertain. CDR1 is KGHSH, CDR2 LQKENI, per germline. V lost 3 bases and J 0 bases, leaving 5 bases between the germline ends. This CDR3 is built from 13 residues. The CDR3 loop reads CASSPRHQETQYF. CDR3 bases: TGTGCCAGCTCACCGAGGCACCAAGAGACCCAGTACTTC.

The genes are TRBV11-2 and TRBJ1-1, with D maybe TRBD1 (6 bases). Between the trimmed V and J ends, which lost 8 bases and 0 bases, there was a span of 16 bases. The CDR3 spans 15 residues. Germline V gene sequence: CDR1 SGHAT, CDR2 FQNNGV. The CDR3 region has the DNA TGTGCCAGCGGGAGGGGGGGACACTTGAACACTGAAGCTTTCTTT. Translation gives CASGRGGHLNTEAFF.

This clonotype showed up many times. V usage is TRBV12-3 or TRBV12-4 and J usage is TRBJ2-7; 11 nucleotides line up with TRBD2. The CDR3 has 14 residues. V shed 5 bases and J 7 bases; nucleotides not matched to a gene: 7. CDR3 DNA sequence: TGTGCCAGCAGTATACTAGCGGGAGTGAGTGAGCAGTACGTC. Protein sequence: CASSILAGVSEQYV.

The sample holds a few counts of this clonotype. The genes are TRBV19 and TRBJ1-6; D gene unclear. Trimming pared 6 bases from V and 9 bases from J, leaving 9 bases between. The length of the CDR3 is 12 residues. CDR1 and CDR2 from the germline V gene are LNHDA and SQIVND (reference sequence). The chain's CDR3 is CASRATGSPLHF. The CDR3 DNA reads TGTGCCAGTAGAGCCACGGGTTCACCCCTCCACTTT.

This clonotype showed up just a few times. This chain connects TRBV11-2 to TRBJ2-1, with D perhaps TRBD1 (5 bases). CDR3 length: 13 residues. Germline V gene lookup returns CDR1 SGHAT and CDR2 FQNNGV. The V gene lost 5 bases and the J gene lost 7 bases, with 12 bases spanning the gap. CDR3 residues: CASSGADRNEQFF. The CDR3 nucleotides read TGTGCCAGCAGCGGGGCAGATAGAAATGAGCAGTTCTTC.

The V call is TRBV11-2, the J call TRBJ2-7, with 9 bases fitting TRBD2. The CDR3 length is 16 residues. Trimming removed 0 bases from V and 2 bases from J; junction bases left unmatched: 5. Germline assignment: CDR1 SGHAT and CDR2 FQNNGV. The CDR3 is CASSLDRGGRAYEQYF. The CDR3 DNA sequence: TGTGCCAGCAGCTTAGATCGGGGCGGGAGGGCCTACGAGCAGTACTTC.

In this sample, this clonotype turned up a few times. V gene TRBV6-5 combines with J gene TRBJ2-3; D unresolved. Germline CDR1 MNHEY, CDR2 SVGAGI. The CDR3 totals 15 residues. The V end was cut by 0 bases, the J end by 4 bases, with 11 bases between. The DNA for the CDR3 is TGTGCCAGCAGTTACTCGTTCTTCCCATCAGATACGCAGTATTTT. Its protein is CASSYSFFPSDTQYF.

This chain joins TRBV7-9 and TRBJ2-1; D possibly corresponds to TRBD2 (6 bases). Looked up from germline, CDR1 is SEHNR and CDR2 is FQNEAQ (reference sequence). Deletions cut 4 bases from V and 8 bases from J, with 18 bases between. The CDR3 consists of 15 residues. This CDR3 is CASSYRSTSLDEQFF. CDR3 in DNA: TGTGCCAGCAGCTACCGAAGCACTAGCTTAGATGAGCAGTTCTTC. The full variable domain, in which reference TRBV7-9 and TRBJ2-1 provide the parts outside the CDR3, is DTGVSQNPRHKITKRGQNVTFRCDPISEHNRLYWYRQTLGQGPEFLTYFQNEAQLEKSRLLSDRFSAERPKGSFSTLEIQRTEQGDSAMYLCASSYRSTSLDEQFFGPGTRLTVL.

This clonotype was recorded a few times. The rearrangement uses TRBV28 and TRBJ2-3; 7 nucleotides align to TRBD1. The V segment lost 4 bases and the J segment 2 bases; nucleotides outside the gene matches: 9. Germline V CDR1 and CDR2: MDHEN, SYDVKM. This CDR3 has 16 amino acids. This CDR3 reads CASSYPGTVNTDTQYF. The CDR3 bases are TGTGCCAGCAGTTATCCCGGGACAGTGAACACAGATACGCAGTATTTT.

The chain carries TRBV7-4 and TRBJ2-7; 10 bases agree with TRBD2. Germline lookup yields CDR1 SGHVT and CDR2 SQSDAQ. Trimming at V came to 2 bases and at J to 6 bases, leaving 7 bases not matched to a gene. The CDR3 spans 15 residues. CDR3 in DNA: TGTGCCAGCAGCTTACTAGCGGGAGTATTTGGCGAGCAGTACGTC. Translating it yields CASSLLAGVFGEQYV.

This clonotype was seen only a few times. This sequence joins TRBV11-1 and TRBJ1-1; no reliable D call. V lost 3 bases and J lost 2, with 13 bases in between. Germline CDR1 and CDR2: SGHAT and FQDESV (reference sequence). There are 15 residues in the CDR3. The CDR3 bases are TGTGCCAGCAGCTTGGCGGCCCGTCTTAACACTGAAGCTTTCTTT. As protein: CASSLAARLNTEAFF.

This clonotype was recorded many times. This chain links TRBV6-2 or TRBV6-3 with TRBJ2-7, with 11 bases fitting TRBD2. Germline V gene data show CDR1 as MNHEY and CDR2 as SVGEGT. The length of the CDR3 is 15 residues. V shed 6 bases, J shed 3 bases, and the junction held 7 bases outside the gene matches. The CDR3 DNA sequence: TGTGCCAGCAGGGGACTGGGGACTAGCGGCTACGAGCAGTACGTC. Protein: CASRGLGTSGYEQYV.

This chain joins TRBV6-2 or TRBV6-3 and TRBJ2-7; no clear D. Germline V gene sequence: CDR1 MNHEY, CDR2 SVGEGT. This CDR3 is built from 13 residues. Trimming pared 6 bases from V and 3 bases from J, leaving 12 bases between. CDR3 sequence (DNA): TGTGCCAGCAGCCCGCCAAGGGTCTACGAGCAGTACTTC. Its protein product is CASSPPRVYEQYF.

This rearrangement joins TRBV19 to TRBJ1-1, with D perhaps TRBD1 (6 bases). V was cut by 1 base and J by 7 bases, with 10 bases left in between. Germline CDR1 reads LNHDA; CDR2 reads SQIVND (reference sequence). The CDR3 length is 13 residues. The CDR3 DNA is TGTGCCAGTAGTATAGGTCGGACAGATGAAGCTTTCTTT. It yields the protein CASSIGRTDEAFF. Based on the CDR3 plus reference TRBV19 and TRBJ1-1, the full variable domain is DGGITQSPKYLFRKEGQNVTLSCEQNLNHDAMYWYRQDPGQGLRLIYYSQIVNDFQKGDIAEGYSVSREKKESFPLTVTSAQKNPTAFYLCASSIGRTDEAFFGQGTRLTVV.

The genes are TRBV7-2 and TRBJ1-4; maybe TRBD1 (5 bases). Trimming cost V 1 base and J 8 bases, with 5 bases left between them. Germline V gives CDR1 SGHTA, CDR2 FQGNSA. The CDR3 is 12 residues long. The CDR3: CASSLDREKLFF. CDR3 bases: TGTGCCAGCAGCTTAGACAGGGAAAAACTGTTTTTT.